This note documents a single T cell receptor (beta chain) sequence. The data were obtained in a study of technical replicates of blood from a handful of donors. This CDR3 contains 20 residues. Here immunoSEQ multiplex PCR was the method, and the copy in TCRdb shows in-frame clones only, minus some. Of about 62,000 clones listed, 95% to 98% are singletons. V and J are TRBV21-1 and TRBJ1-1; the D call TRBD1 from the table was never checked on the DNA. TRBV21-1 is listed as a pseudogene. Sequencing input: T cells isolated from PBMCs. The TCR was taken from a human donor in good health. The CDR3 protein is CASILPQRGPSKRMNTEAFF. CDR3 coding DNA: TGTGCCAGTATCCTTCCGCAGAGGGGGCCCTCGAAACGAATGAACACTGAAGCTTTCTTT.